The 27 T cell receptor beta chains given below trace back to one sample, sequenced in a study of T cells in localized non-small cell lung cancer (dated by TCRdb to about 2020). Receptor amplification or capture employed the immunoSEQ multiplex PCR assay. The source is immuneACCESS, and TCRdb retained only in-frame sequences with V and J called. Part of the clones is not carried over; for the studies checked, unresolved V genes explain less than half of this, and the remainder is unexplained. The sample contains approximately 72,000 clones, 84% of them found a single time. In total, the top ten clones hold roughly 13% of the sample. Sample: peripheral blood, taken before any cancer treatment. These receptors all stem from a female donor of 60 years or more with stage I lung adenocarcinoma.

The chain has TRBV7-9 and TRBJ1-5, with D unclear. The V gene lost 8 bases and the J gene lost 0 bases, with 5 bases spanning the gap. This CDR3 spans 12 amino acids. CDR1 and CDR2 (germline): SEHNR, FQNEAQ (reference sequence). CDR3 region: CASASSNQPQHF. CDR3 nucleotides: TGTGCCAGCGCGTCTAGCAATCAGCCCCAGCATTTT.

This clone was seen a few times. The CDR3 DNA sequence: TGCGCCAGCAGTGAAATTTACTCAGGCGGCCCAGATACGCAGTATTTT. Protein: CASSEIYSGGPDTQYF. The J gene is TRBJ2-3, the V gene TRBV10-1; D remains unclear. The CDR3 totals 16 residues. From germline, CDR1 is WNHNN and CDR2 SYGVQD (reference sequence). V was shortened by 3 bases and J by 4 bases, with 17 bases between the two germline ends.

The gene calls are TRBV30 and TRBJ2-1; D uncertain. This CDR3 has 13 amino acids. The V end was cut by 1 base, the J end by 7 bases, with 11 bases between. Germline V CDR1 and CDR2: GTSNPN, SVGIG (reference sequence). In nucleotides, the CDR3 is TGTGCCTGGAGTGGCGTTTTAATTAATGAGCAGTTCTTC. Translated, it gives CAWSGVLINEQFF. Full variable domain (remainder filled in from reference TRBV30 and TRBJ2-1): SQTIHQWPATLVQPVGSPLSLECTVEGTSNPNLYWYRQAAGRGLQLLFYSVGIGQISSEVPQNLSASRPQDRQFILSSKKLLLSDSGFYLCAWSGVLINEQFFGPGTRLTVL.

The chain joins TRBV7-9 to TRBJ2-3, with 14 bases lining up with TRBD2. The CDR3 contains 18 residues. With V trimmed by 4 bases and J by 5 bases, 11 bases remained unmatched. CDR1 SEHNR and CDR2 FQNEAQ come from the germline V gene (reference sequence). The CDR3 protein is CASSSTQGLAGVLDTQYF. CDR3 nucleotide sequence: TGTGCCAGCAGCTCCACCCAGGGACTAGCGGGAGTTTTAGATACGCAGTATTTT.

The CDR3 reads CATSTSVGHLNTEAFF. The CDR3 nucleotides read TGTGCCACCAGCACAAGTGTTGGACATTTGAACACTGAAGCTTTCTTT. The chain carries TRBV15 and TRBJ1-1; D might be TRBD1 (5 bases). V lost 4 bases and J 0 bases, leaving 15 bases between the germline ends. CDR1 LNHNV and CDR2 YYDKDF come from the germline V gene (reference sequence). This CDR3 is built from 16 residues.

This clone has more than one count but fewer than ten. The V gene is TRBV4-1, the J gene TRBJ2-1; D is possibly TRBD1 (6 bases). CDR1 is MGHRA, CDR2 YSYEKL, per germline. Trimming took off 0 bases at V and 15 bases at J, with 27 bases between the two ends. The CDR3 is 17 residues long. The CDR3 nucleotides read TGCGCCAGCAGCCAAGATCAGGTGGTAGTGTCCGAACAGGGTACGTTCTTC. Translated: CASSQDQVVVSEQGTFF.

The chain employs TRBV29-1 and TRBJ2-7; D is undetermined. Trimming took off 5 bases at V and 4 bases at J, with 12 bases between the two ends. The germline V gene has CDR1 SQVTM and CDR2 ANQGSEA. The CDR3 is 12 amino acids. CDR3 residues: CSVLKGSYEQYF. CDR3 in DNA: TGCAGCGTTCTAAAAGGGTCTTACGAGCAGTACTTC.

The chain is built from TRBV6-6 and TRBJ1-4; D not certain. With 0 bases removed from V and 4 bases from J, the gap between germline ends came to 9 bases. Germline V gene lookup returns CDR1 MNHNY and CDR2 SVGAGI (reference sequence). The length of the CDR3 is 15 residues. CDR3 in amino acids: CASSYSGRDNEKLFF. CDR3 nucleotide sequence: TGTGCCAGCAGTTACTCCGGGAGAGATAATGAAAAACTGTTTTTT.

This clone has just a few counts. The rearrangement links TRBV9 to TRBJ1-2, with D unclear. Per germline, CDR1 SGDLS and CDR2 YYNGEE. The CDR3 runs 12 residues. Trimming took 0 bases from V and 8 from J, leaving 8 bases between them. CDR3 nucleotides: TGTGCCAGCAGCGTAGGGCCATGGGGCTACACCTTC. Residues: CASSVGPWGYTF.

The V call is TRBV5-1, the J call TRBJ2-1; 14 bases are shared with TRBD2. The V gene end was trimmed by 2 bases and the J gene end by 7 bases; junction bases not matched to a gene: 8. This CDR3 region has 17 residues. Germline CDR1 SGHRS, CDR2 YFSETQ. The CDR3 coding sequence is TGCGCCAGCAGCTTTAATGCCGGGACTAGCGGGGGAAATGAGCAGTTCTTC. It specifies CASSFNAGTSGGNEQFF.

The chain's CDR3 is CASGASGLSSYNEQFF. CDR3 nucleotide sequence: TGTGCCAGCGGGGCAAGCGGGCTAAGCTCCTACAATGAGCAGTTCTTC. The chain joins TRBV9 to TRBJ2-1; maybe TRBD2 (6 bases). Germline CDR1 and CDR2: SGDLS and YYNGEE. V lost 7 bases and J 0 bases, leaving 17 bases between the germline ends. This CDR3 is built from 16 residues.

This clone was recorded only once. The chain has TRBV11-2 and TRBJ2-2; D is ambiguous. The CDR3 has 14 amino acids. V was clipped by 4 bases and J by 0 bases, with 6 bases between them. CDR1 SGHAT and CDR2 FQNNGV come from the germline V gene. The CDR3 protein is CASSWPANTGELFF. For the CDR3, the DNA is TGTGCCAGCAGCTGGCCTGCGAACACCGGGGAGCTGTTTTTT.

The chain uses TRBV30 and TRBJ2-3; D perhaps matches TRBD2 (6 bases). CDR3 length: 15 residues. Per germline, CDR1 GTSNPN and CDR2 SVGIG (reference sequence). V lost 1 base and J lost 1, with 12 bases in between. The CDR3 DNA follows: TGTGCCTGGAGTGGGAGGGTGGGAGGCACAGATACGCAGTATTTT. It encodes CAWSGRVGGTDTQYF.

The rearrangement joins TRBV13 to TRBJ1-1; no clear D gene. The CDR3 runs 12 residues. V was trimmed by 3 bases and J by 1 base, leaving 3 bases between them. The germline V gene has CDR1 PRHDT and CDR2 FYEKMQ (reference sequence). The CDR3 loop reads CASSFENTEAFF. The CDR3 bases are TGTGCCAGCAGCTTTGAGAACACTGAAGCTTTCTTT. Looking up the rest from reference TRBV13 and TRBJ1-1 gives the full variable domain: AAGVIQSPRHLIKEKRETATLKCYPIPRHDTVYWYQQGPGQDPQFLISFYEKMQSDKGSIPDRFSAQQFSDYHSELNMSSLELGDSALYFCASSFENTEAFFGQGTRLTVV.

The CDR3 loop reads CASSFGSSYEQYF. The CDR3 DNA follows: TGTGCCAGTAGTTTCGGGAGCTCCTACGAGCAGTACTTC. This chain uses TRBV19 with TRBJ2-7, with D tentatively TRBD2 (6 bases). Germline CDR1 is LNHDA and CDR2 is SQIVND (reference sequence). This CDR3 comprises 13 residues. V was trimmed by 5 bases and J by 0 bases, leaving 8 bases between them.

The chain carries TRBV5-5 and TRBJ2-5; no reliable D call. CDR3 length: 14 residues. V gave up 1 base and J gave up 1 base, with 8 bases separating them. Germline values: CDR1 SGHKS, CDR2 YYEKEE (reference sequence). The CDR3 DNA sequence: TGTGCCAGCAGCTTGAGGCCCGGCCAAGAGACCCAGTACTTC. As protein: CASSLRPGQETQYF.

V and J are TRBV5-1 and TRBJ2-5; 15 positions agree with TRBD2. This CDR3 comprises 20 residues. J gave up 1 base and V 2 bases, and 12 bases lay outside the gene matches. Per germline, CDR1 SGHRS and CDR2 YFSETQ. The CDR3 sequence is CASSFIRGTSGGSTQETQYF. The DNA of the CDR3 is TGCGCCAGCAGCTTCATAAGAGGGACTAGCGGGGGGTCTACCCAAGAGACCCAGTACTTC.

DNA for the CDR3: TGTGCCAGCAGCACGGGACTAGGTTCTATCAATGAGCAGTTCTTC. As protein: CASSTGLGSINEQFF. This chain joins TRBV2 and TRBJ2-1, with 8 positions matching TRBD2. Looked up from germline, CDR1 is SNHLY and CDR2 is FYNNEI. The trim removed 6 bases at V and 6 bases at J, leaving 10 bases unmatched. The CDR3 loop spans 15 amino acids. The entire variable domain, with the rest obtained from reference TRBV2 and TRBJ2-1, is as follows: EPEVTQTPSHQVTQMGQEVILRCVPISNHLYFYWYRQILGQKVEFLVSFYNNEISEKSEIFDDQFSVERPDGSNFTLKIRSTKLEDSAMYFCASSTGLGSINEQFFGPGTRLTVL.

This chain links TRBV7-2 with TRBJ1-1; 7 positions agree with TRBD1. Germline V gives CDR1 SGHTA, CDR2 FQGNSA. The V segment lost 5 bases and the J segment 6 bases; nucleotides outside the gene matches: 6. This CDR3 contains 13 residues. The CDR3 sequence is CASSPWDRPEAFF. The CDR3 bases are TGTGCCAGCAGCCCGTGGGACAGACCTGAAGCTTTCTTT.

This chain joins TRBV5-1 and TRBJ1-2; 9 nucleotides match TRBD1. CDR3 size: 13 residues. The trim removed 2 bases at V and 6 bases at J, leaving 2 bases unmatched. Germline V lookup: CDR1 SGHRS, CDR2 YFSETQ. The CDR3 reads CASSLDRGNGYTF. In DNA form, the CDR3 reads TGCGCCAGCAGCTTAGACAGGGGGAATGGCTACACCTTC.

This clone was observed a handful of times. This chain links TRBV14 with TRBJ1-2; TRBD1 is a possible D gene (6 bases). V lost 4 bases and J lost 6, with 12 bases in between. The CDR3 extends over 13 amino acids. Per the germline V gene, CDR1 is SGHDN and CDR2 is FVKESK. The CDR3 DNA reads as TGTGCCAGCAGCCCTCGGGAGGGGGATGGCTACACCTTC. It yields the protein CASSPREGDGYTF.

CDR3 bases: TGTGCCAGCAGCGAGACAGGGGACGAGCAGTACTTC. Its protein product is CASSETGDEQYF. This rearrangement joins TRBV7-9 to TRBJ2-7, with 8 positions matching TRBD1. CDR3 length: 12 amino acids. V lost 5 bases to trimming and J lost 5 bases; unmatched junction nucleotides: 2. Germline CDR1 reads SEHNR; CDR2 reads FQNEAQ (reference sequence).

CDR3 region: CASWSDRRLNTEAFF. CDR3 DNA: TGTGCCAGTTGGTCGGACAGAAGATTGAACACTGAAGCTTTCTTT. This chain uses TRBV19 with TRBJ1-1; a weak D match, TRBD1 (6 bases). There are 15 residues in the CDR3. CDR1 is LNHDA, CDR2 SQIVND, per germline (reference sequence). The V end lost 8 bases, the J end lost 0 bases, and 16 bases lay between the germline ends.

A few counts support this clone. The V and J genes are TRBV18 and TRBJ2-6; 7 bases are a match to TRBD1. Trimming cost V 4 bases and J 0 bases; bases outside gene matches: 3. The CDR3 runs 16 residues. CDR1 and CDR2 (germline): KGHSH, LQKENI. CDR3 in DNA: TGTGCCAGCTCACGGACAGGCCACTCTGGGGCCAACGTCCTGACTTTC. Translating it yields CASSRTGHSGANVLTF.

This chain links TRBV5-1 with TRBJ2-7; the D gene is possibly TRBD1 (6 bases). Germline CDR1 reads SGHRS; CDR2 reads YFSETQ. V lost 0 bases and J lost 2, with 9 bases in between. The CDR3 loop spans 14 amino acids. The CDR3: CASSLETGPYEQYF. CDR3 in DNA: TGCGCCAGCAGCTTGGAGACAGGACCCTACGAGCAGTACTTC.

The rearrangement joins TRBV27 to TRBJ1-2; 9 bases align to TRBD1. This CDR3 has 18 residues. J gave up 0 bases and V 9 bases, and 17 bases lay outside the gene matches. Germline V gene sequence: CDR1 MNHEY, CDR2 SMNVEV (reference sequence). The CDR3 protein is CASLGTGGRLGANYGYTF. The CDR3 nucleotides are TGTGCCAGTTTGGGAACAGGGGGCCGTCTAGGGGCTAACTATGGCTACACCTTC.

The chain employs TRBV19 and TRBJ2-1; the D is unclear. The CDR3 spans 14 residues. The ends were cut back, 5 bases at V and 1 base at J, with 9 bases in the middle. The germline V gene encodes CDR1 LNHDA and CDR2 SQIVND (reference sequence). Here the CDR3 reads CASSAVGSYNEQFF. CDR3 sequence (DNA): TGTGCCAGTAGTGCGGTAGGGTCCTACAATGAGCAGTTCTTC.